This note documents a single T cell receptor (beta chain) sequence. The data were taken from a study of blood T cell repertoires in COVID-19. Clones were read by immunoSEQ multiplex PCR, and TCRdb kept only the in-frame ones, dropping some. The table shows approximately 70,000 clones, with around nine tenths occurring only once. Sequencing used peripheral blood. The TCR was taken from a woman under 30 with acute or convalescent COVID-19.

The CDR3 sequence: CASSLTSGDIQYF. The CDR3 DNA reads as TGTGCCAGCAGCTTAACCTCAGGGGACATTCAGTACTTC. This sequence joins TRBV7-9 and TRBJ2-4; TRBD1 might be the D (6 bases). In germline, CDR1 is SEHNR, CDR2 FQNEAQ (reference sequence). The CDR3 loop spans 13 amino acids. V was shortened by 2 bases and J by 8 bases, with 10 bases between the two germline ends.